Listed below are T cell receptor beta chains from one sample, sequenced in a study of control samples from healthy donors and cancer patients. Assay used: immunoSEQ multiplex PCR; TCRdb lists only in-frame clones, some missing. Seen here are fewer than 500,000 clones, around nine tenths observed once, and the top ten hold 5% to 8%. Sequencing was done on a sample of PBMCs. These TCRs come from a middle-aged man with head and neck cancer. The CDR3 runs from the conserved cysteine through the conserved F or W. D genes are given only for firm matches. Size is stated for part of the rows, as once, few or many counts, or as a class when the clone is expanded.

V	D	size	J	CDR3	DNA
TRBV19	-	-	TRBJ1-5	CASSIVEELGNQPQHF	TGTGCCAGTAGTATCGTGGAGGAGTTGGGCAATCAGCCCCAGCATTTT
TRBV28	-	-	TRBJ2-5	CASSLSRLQYF	TGTGCCAGCAGTTTATCGCGCCTCCAGTACTTC
TRBV27	-	-	TRBJ2-7	CAVRGFREQYF	TGTGCCGTCAGGGGTTTTCGAGAGCAGTACTTC
TRBV18	-	-	TRBJ1-4	CASSPVTGSTNEKLFF	TGTGCCAGCTCACCGGTCACAGGGTCAACTAATGAAAAACTGTTTTTT
TRBV6-5	-	-	TRBJ2-5	CASSYLGWETQYF	TGTGCCAGCAGTTACTTAGGTTGGGAGACCCAGTACTTC
TRBV3-1/TRBV3-2	TRBD1	-	TRBJ1-6	CATTDRGDYNSPLHF	TGTGCCACCACCGACAGGGGAGATTATAATTCACCCCTCCACTTT
TRBV27	TRBD1	few	TRBJ1-2	CASSRPGTGDLGGYTF	TGTGCCAGCAGCAGACCCGGGACAGGGGATTTGGGTGGCTACACCTTC
TRBV19	TRBD1	-	TRBJ2-2	CASSTDRVSTGELFF	TGTGCCAGTAGTACGGACAGGGTGTCCACCGGGGAGCTGTTTTTT
TRBV3-1/TRBV3-2	-	few	TRBJ1-6	CASSQERTASSYNSPLHF	TGTGCCAGCAGCCAAGAACGGACAGCAAGCTCCTATAATTCACCCCTCCACTTT
TRBV11-2	-	-	TRBJ1-1	CASSSYGGGNTEAFF	TGTGCCAGCAGCTCCTATGGTGGGGGGAACACTGAAGCTTTCTTT
TRBV6-2/TRBV6-3	TRBD1	-	TRBJ2-3	CASSGTGAWGDTQYF	TGTGCCAGCAGCGGGACAGGGGCATGGGGAGATACGCAGTATTTT
TRBV11-2	-	-	TRBJ1-1	CASSGPGDTEAFF	TGTGCCAGCAGCGGTCCAGGGGACACTGAAGCTTTCTTT
TRBV12-3/TRBV12-4	-	-	TRBJ1-5	CASSGKSVQAQHF	TGTGCCAGCAGTGGAAAGAGTGTCCAGGCCCAGCATTTT
TRBV7-3	-	-	TRBJ2-2	CASSFGSGNTGELFF	TGTGCCAGCAGCTTCGGTAGCGGGAACACCGGGGAGCTGTTTTTT
TRBV7-2	-	-	TRBJ2-5	CASTYQGFGETQYF	TGTGCCAGCACCTATCAGGGGTTCGGTGAGACCCAGTACTTC
TRBV9	-	-	TRBJ2-6	CASSVVGGPLSGANVLTF	TGTGCCAGCAGCGTAGTGGGTGGGCCCCTCTCTGGGGCCAACGTCCTGACTTTC
TRBV7-2	-	-	TRBJ2-7	CASSLETGVEQYF	TGTGCCAGCAGCTTAGAAACGGGCGTGGAGCAGTACTTC
TRBV2	-	-	TRBJ1-5	CASGSGTYNQPQHF	TGTGCCAGCGGATCCGGGACATATAATCAGCCCCAGCATTTT
TRBV30	TRBD1	-	TRBJ1-3	CAWRTTGVGNTIYF	TGTGCCTGGAGGACCACAGGGGTTGGAAACACCATATATTTT
TRBV30	-	-	TRBJ1-1	CAWRTVLNTEAFF	TGTGCCTGGAGGACAGTTTTGAACACTGAAGCTTTCTTT
TRBV6-5	-	few	TRBJ2-2	CASSLQVNTGELFF	TGTGCCAGCAGTCTACAGGTGAACACCGGGGAGCTGTTTTTT
TRBV25-1	-	-	TRBJ2-7	CASSDRTGGDEQYF	TGTGCCAGCAGTGACCGGACAGGCGGGGACGAGCAGTACTTC
TRBV12-5	-	few	TRBJ1-5	CASGLTEGWGQPQHF	TGTGCTAGTGGTTTGACGGAGGGATGGGGTCAGCCCCAGCATTTT
TRBV27	TRBD1	-	TRBJ2-3	CASSATGNTDTQYF	TGTGCCAGCAGCGCGACAGGGAACACAGATACGCAGTATTTT